This entry describes one TCR beta chain. The sample originates from a study of blood T cell repertoires in COVID-19. Study background: Sites across the United States, Italy and Spain contributed samples from acute and convalescent COVID-19. T cells, B-cell-depleted T cells, or PBMCs supplied cDNA or gDNA.

In the original processing: Amplifying reference gene primers gave estimates of nucleated cell counts. TCRdb's copy holds only in-frame clones and misses some; the assay was immunoSEQ multiplex PCR. Clone size and V and J calls were adopted from that table, with D and trimming inferred from the DNA. The table includes 150,000 to 200,000 clones, roughly 80% detected once. The clonotype was recovered from a woman aged 25 to 39 with acute or convalescent COVID-19. Sequencing was performed on peripheral blood.

The CDR3 here is CASSLVSVADTQYF. CDR3 sequence (DNA): TGTGCCAGCAGCCTCGTTAGCGTCGCAGATACGCAGTATTTT. The chain has TRBV7-2 and TRBJ2-3; tentatively, D is TRBD2 (5 bases). Germline assignment: CDR1 SGHTA and CDR2 FQGNSA. The CDR3 consists of 14 residues. Trimming removed 5 bases from V and 4 bases from J, with 13 bases in between.